Presented here are 20 T cell receptor beta chains from one specimen sequenced in a study of cytomegalovirus exposure and HLA in healthy donors. Amplification used 60 Vbeta primers and 13 Jbeta primers. The method was immunoSEQ multiplex PCR; TCRdb's version includes in-frame clones alone and lacks a portion of them. The table shows around 300,000 clones, with roughly 81% occurring only once. Sequenced material: PBMCs. These receptors all come from a woman in her forties in good health and CMV-seropositive.

The gene calls are TRBV9 and TRBJ2-7; tentative D call: TRBD1 (5 bases). Between the trimmed V and J ends, which lost 2 bases and 0 bases, there was a span of 9 bases. This CDR3 is built from 14 residues. Germline V gives CDR1 SGDLS, CDR2 YYNGEE. The CDR3 here is CASSVTVSSYEQYF. CDR3 in DNA: TGTGCCAGCAGCGTGACAGTCAGCTCCTACGAGCAGTACTTC.

J is TRBJ2-1 and V is TRBV6-6, with 7 bases identical to TRBD1. Per germline, CDR1 MNHNY and CDR2 SVGAGI (reference sequence). The length of the CDR3 is 16 residues. J was trimmed by 6 bases and V by 6 bases; bases with no gene match: 14. The CDR3 here is CASRPTGLGVGNEQFF. The CDR3, as DNA: TGTGCCAGCAGGCCGACAGGGTTGGGTGTAGGCAATGAGCAGTTCTTC.

Regarding this clone: The junction and the germline gene differ at one end; a read error may be behind it. The chain employs TRBV7-9 and TRBJ1-1, with no clear D. Germline V lookup: CDR1 SEHNR, CDR2 FQNEAQ (reference sequence). This CDR3 has 14 residues. CDR3 bases: TGTACCAGCAGCTTAGAGCACAGCAACACTGAAGCTTTCTTT. This codes for CTSSLEHSNTEAFF.

The gene calls are TRBV9 and TRBJ2-7, with TRBD2 matching over 7 bases. The CDR3 extends over 15 amino acids. The J segment lost 3 bases and the V segment lost 3 bases, leaving 9 bases of the junction unmatched. Germline CDR1 is SGDLS and CDR2 is YYNGEE. In DNA form, the CDR3 reads TGTGCCAGCAGCGGAGGAGCGGGGAGAGACTACGAGCAGTACTTC. It yields the protein CASSGGAGRDYEQYF.

This clone was observed a few times. This chain connects TRBV2 to TRBJ2-5; 8 nucleotides match TRBD2. The CDR3 is made up of 13 amino acids. V shed 9 bases and J 5 bases; nucleotides not matched to a gene: 8. Germline loops: CDR1 SNHLY, CDR2 FYNNEI. The CDR3 loop is CASAGTRGETQYF. The CDR3 nucleotides are TGTGCCAGTGCGGGGACTAGAGGGGAGACCCAGTACTTC.

The chain employs TRBV2 and TRBJ2-5, with a possible D match to TRBD1 (6 bases). The CDR3 totals 14 residues. V was shortened by 11 bases and J by 5 bases, with 21 bases between the two germline ends. CDR1 is SNHLY, CDR2 FYNNEI, per germline. CDR3 residues: CAFSSGRGTETQYF. The CDR3 coding sequence is TGTGCCTTCTCCTCAGGCAGGGGAACGGAGACCCAGTACTTC.

Concerning this clone itself: Other nucleotide sequences in the sample specify the same CDR3. The chain couples TRBV11-1 to TRBJ2-5; D ambiguous. The CDR3 spans 11 residues. V lost 9 bases, J lost 2 bases, and 7 bases lay in between. Looked up from germline, CDR1 is SGHAT and CDR2 is FQDESV (reference sequence). CDR3 DNA: TGTGCCAGGGGCAGTCAAGAGACCCAGTACTTC. It codes for CARGSQETQYF. Variable domain in full (rest from reference TRBV11-1 and TRBJ2-5): EAEVAQSPRYKITEKSQAVAFWCDPISGHATLYWYRQILGQGPELLVQFQDESVVDDSQLPKDRFSAERLKGVDSTLKIQPAELGDSAMYLCARGSQETQYFGPGTRLLVL.

The chain recombines TRBV11-2 with TRBJ2-5; D remains ambiguous. The DNA end is a closer match to TRBJ2-7, so the J assignment may be wrong. The CDR3 covers 13 residues. CDR1 SGHAT and CDR2 FQNNGV come from the germline V gene. This CDR3 is CASSLNLSYEQYF. CDR3 coding DNA: TGTGCCAGCAGCTTAAATTTATCCTACGAGCAGTACTTC.

The chain recombines TRBV27 with TRBJ2-1; 10 positions agree with TRBD2. Germline CDR1 is MNHEY and CDR2 is SMNVEV (reference sequence). The CDR3 contains 17 residues. Trimming took 5 bases from V and 5 from J; bases not matched to a gene: 12. This CDR3 reads CASSPRGLAGGHNEQFF. CDR3 coding DNA: TGTGCCAGCAGTCCTAGGGGATTAGCGGGAGGACACAATGAGCAGTTCTTC.

DNA for the CDR3: TGCACCAGCACAGGCTCGCGGGAGGGCTGGGATGAGCAGTTCTTC. Residues: CTSTGSREGWDEQFF. The V gene is TRBV1, the J gene TRBJ2-1; the table calls TRBD2, which could not be checked here. TRBV1 is termed a pseudogene. CDR3 length: 15 amino acids.

This chain connects TRBV19 to TRBJ2-1; D remains unclear. CDR3 length: 13 residues. The V gene's germline CDR1 is LNHDA and CDR2 SQIVND (reference sequence). Trimming removed 5 bases at V and 7 bases at J, with 12 bases between. The CDR3 reads CASSLKPPNEQFF. The CDR3 DNA reads as TGTGCCAGTAGTTTGAAGCCGCCAAATGAGCAGTTCTTC.

V is TRBV6-4 and J is TRBJ2-1, with TRBD1 matching 7 bases. The CDR3 is 15 amino acids. Germline lookup yields CDR1 MRHNA and CDR2 SNTAGT. V dropped 0 bases and J dropped 4; count of bases not matched to a gene: 3. The CDR3 sequence: CASSDSGTAYNEQFF. CDR3 DNA sequence: TGTGCCAGCAGTGACTCCGGGACAGCTTACAATGAGCAGTTCTTC.

V and J are TRBV5-4 and TRBJ2-2, with 11 bases matching TRBD2. CDR1 is SGHNT, CDR2 YYREEE, per germline (reference sequence). CDR3 length: 16 residues. Losses at the gene ends were 3 bases for V and 4 bases for J; bases not matched to a gene: 5. Here the CDR3 reads CASSSLAGGGTGELFF. CDR3 coding DNA: TGTGCCAGCAGCTCCTTAGCGGGGGGGGGCACCGGGGAGCTGTTTTTT.

The CDR3 region has the DNA TGTGCCAGCAGCGTAGTAGGAGGGACAGCTAACTATGGCTACACCTTC. Residues: CASSVVGGTANYGYTF. The chain has TRBV9 and TRBJ1-2; 7 nucleotides align to TRBD1. After removal of 0 bases from V and 0 bases from J, the junction contained 5 bases not matched to a gene. The CDR3 length is 16 residues. Germline V lookup: CDR1 SGDLS, CDR2 YYNGEE.

This clone was detected only a few times. V usage is TRBV28 and J usage is TRBJ1-1, with a tentative D call TRBD1 (5 bases). Trimming stripped 3 bases from V and 0 bases from J, with 8 bases between. The CDR3 has 14 residues. Germline V gene lookup returns CDR1 MDHEN and CDR2 SYDVKM. CDR3: CASSFGGMNTEAFF. DNA for the CDR3: TGTGCCAGCAGTTTCGGGGGGATGAACACTGAAGCTTTCTTT.

This chain uses TRBV7-9 with TRBJ2-4; D call uncertain. V was cut by 1 base and J by 7 bases, with 14 bases left in between. Germline CDR1 is SEHNR and CDR2 is FQNEAQ (reference sequence). This CDR3 has 15 residues. CDR3 region: CASSLVFPGWNIQYF. In DNA, the CDR3 is TGTGCCAGCAGCTTAGTATTTCCAGGCTGGAACATTCAGTACTTC.

The chain has TRBV7-9 and TRBJ2-1, with TRBD1 matching 7 bases. The CDR3 spans 14 residues. The germline V gene encodes CDR1 SEHNR and CDR2 FQNEAQ (reference sequence). V gave up 6 bases and J gave up 5 bases; unmatched junction bases: 7. In DNA, the CDR3 is TGTGCCAGCAGGCGGACAGGATCCGACAATGAGCAGTTCTTC. It is translated as CASRRTGSDNEQFF.

This chain connects TRBV11-2 to TRBJ1-1; 7 bases align to TRBD1. Unmatched junction bases numbered 10, after V lost 5 bases and J lost 4 bases. Germline lookup yields CDR1 SGHAT and CDR2 FQNNGV. CDR3 length: 15 amino acids. CDR3 sequence: CASSVDRRTFTEAFF. The CDR3 DNA follows: TGTGCCAGCAGCGTGGACAGGCGCACCTTCACTGAAGCTTTCTTT.

This chain uses TRBV19 with TRBJ1-2; 10 bases agree with TRBD1. The CDR3 is 13 amino acids. V shed 7 bases, J shed 9 bases, and the junction held 8 bases outside the gene matches. CDR1 is LNHDA and CDR2 is SQIVND in the germline V gene (reference sequence). CDR3 DNA: TGTGCCAGTACCCTGCTGGGACAGGGGAGCTACACCTTC. Its translation is CASTLLGQGSYTF.

The chain employs TRBV4-1 and TRBJ2-5; 13 bases match TRBD2. Trimming cost V 1 base and J 4 bases; bases outside gene matches: 3. Germline V gene lookup returns CDR1 MGHRA and CDR2 YSYEKL. This CDR3 comprises 16 residues. CDR3 amino acids: CASSQGTSGSRETQYF. The CDR3 DNA reads TGCGCCAGCAGCCAAGGGACTAGCGGGAGTCGAGAGACCCAGTACTTC.